This TCR beta chain was observed in a study of CD8+CD57+ T cells in acquired aplastic anemia. Study overall: Quantities of DNA derived from sorted CD4+ and CD8+ cells averaged 3.2 ug. Average CD4+ read depth in healthy donors was 9.5 million to 13 million reads. Study-level points and caveats: CD8+ Simpson's diversity showed no significant patient-control difference. The study identified roughly 31 CD8+ CDR3 sequences shared by patients and controls.

A remark on this clonotype: The antigen remains unidentified.

Genomic DNA acted as the template from which TCR beta VDJ combination and CDR3 sequence profiling were carried out. TCRdb re-derived calls from the reads in MiXCR, one entry per CDR3 protein. The repertoire holds just over 400,000 distinct CDR3 sequences, with around 68% as singletons. The germline gives CDR1 SGHTA, CDR2 FQGTGA. V was trimmed by 5 bases and J by 6 bases, leaving 21 bases between them. The CDR3 extends over 16 amino acids. The chain links TRBV7-3 to TRBJ2-3; either TRBD1 or TRBD2 may supply D (5 bases each). The TCR was taken from a human donor in good health, serving as a control. Sequencing was carried out using sorted CD4+, CD8+, or CD8+CD57+ T cells (not recorded which) from PBMCs. The chain's CDR3 is CASSGAVSTSPDTQYF. The CDR3 DNA sequence: TGTGCCAGCAGCGGGGCGGTAAGCACTAGTCCCGATACGCAGTATTTT.